This T cell receptor beta chain was found in a study of cytomegalovirus exposure and HLA in healthy donors. The primer mix had 60 Vbeta and 13 Jbeta primers. Assay: immunoSEQ multiplex PCR; the TCRdb copy retains only in-frame clones and omits some. The data show 100,000 to 150,000 clones, with around 80% seen just once and approximately 1.2% held by the top ten. This CDR3 is 13 amino acids long. The germline gives CDR1 LNHNV, CDR2 YYDKDF (reference sequence). Trimming stripped 3 bases from V and 3 bases from J, with 8 bases between. Material for sequencing was PBMCs. The chain has TRBV15 and TRBJ2-5, with D maybe TRBD1 (6 bases). The sequence was collected from a female donor in good health and CMV-seronegative. CDR3 in DNA: TGTGCCACCAGCAGTCCAGGGGAAGAGACCCAGTACTTC. This codes for CATSSPGEETQYF.